Below, 17 T cell receptor beta chains from the same sample are listed, as sequenced in a study of T cell repertoires in cytomegalovirus infection. A single record per CDR3 protein comes from TCRdb applying MiXCR to the reads. The sample gives some 270,000 distinct CDR3 sequences, roughly 21% of which show up once; approximately 19% is in the top ten. The antigens for these receptors are not known. The sample in question was cultured PBMCs, obtained from culture after CMV antigen stimulation. Receptor source: a human donor in good health (CMV status not recorded). Some clones in this sample may be carry-over from other donors' samples.

This clonotype occurred a few times. V and J are TRBV7-9 and TRBJ2-3; no firm D call. The CDR3 contains 16 residues. Trimming stripped 2 bases from V and 2 bases from J, with 14 bases between. Germline V gives CDR1 SEHNR, CDR2 FQNEAQ (reference sequence). CDR3 amino acids: CASSLHPDLYTDTQYF. Written as DNA, the CDR3 is TGTGCCAGCAGCTTACACCCGGACCTGTACACAGATACGCAGTATTTT.

This clonotype has more than one count but fewer than ten. The CDR3 sequence: CAISAGLAGSTDTQYF. In nucleotides, the CDR3 is TGTGCCATCAGTGCGGGACTAGCGGGTAGCACAGATACGCAGTATTTT. The genes are TRBV10-3 and TRBJ2-3, with TRBD2 matching over 12 bases. Germline V gene lookup returns CDR1 ENHRY and CDR2 SYGVKD. Losses at the gene ends were 4 bases for V and 0 bases for J; bases not matched to a gene: 2. CDR3 size: 16 residues.

The rearrangement links TRBV19 to TRBJ1-1; 8 bases line up with TRBD1. The germline CDR1 and CDR2 sequences are LNHDA and SQIVND (reference sequence). The CDR3 has 13 residues. V trimming: 8 bases; J trimming: 4 bases; junction bases outside the gene matches: 6. CDR3 coding DNA: TGTGCCAGTCAAAGGGGGACAGGCACTGAAGCTTTCTTT. It encodes CASQRGTGTEAFF.

This clonotype has a count of ten or more. The V call is TRBV20-1, the J call TRBJ2-5; TRBD2 matches 9 bases. This CDR3 contains 11 residues. V lost 7 bases to trimming and J lost 7 bases; unmatched junction nucleotides: 4. Germline V lookup: CDR1 DFQATT, CDR2 SNEGSKA (reference sequence). CDR3 in DNA: TGCAGTGTCCCTAGCGGGATGACCCAGTACTTC. Residues: CSVPSGMTQYF.

The chain couples TRBV28 to TRBJ1-1; D is ambiguous. CDR3 length: 16 amino acids. V lost 3 bases and J lost 3, with 17 bases in between. Germline V CDR1 and CDR2: MDHEN, SYDVKM. The CDR3 loop is CASSFWEGGRDTEAFF. CDR3 DNA sequence: TGTGCCAGCAGTTTTTGGGAGGGAGGACGCGACACTGAAGCTTTCTTT.

This clonotype was seen at least ten times. This rearrangement joins TRBV5-5 to TRBJ1-5; D possibly corresponds to TRBD1 (5 bases). CDR1 is SGHKS and CDR2 is YYEKEE in the germline V gene (reference sequence). Trimming took off 1 base at V and 2 bases at J, with 13 bases between the two ends. The CDR3 totals 16 residues. This CDR3 reads CASSLWAGMGNQPQHF. Written as DNA, the CDR3 is TGTGCCAGCAGCTTGTGGGCAGGGATGGGCAATCAGCCCCAGCATTTT.

The chain employs TRBV12-3 or TRBV12-4 and TRBJ1-3, with TRBD1 matching over 7 bases. V was clipped by 6 bases and J by 8 bases; unmatched bases: 16. The length of the CDR3 is 16 residues. The CDR3 spells CASRHTDTGERYTIYF. Written as DNA, the CDR3 is TGTGCCAGCAGACATACCGACACAGGGGAGCGGTACACCATATATTTT.

In this sample, this clonotype turned up a few times. The chain combines TRBV7-2 with TRBJ2-3; D is unresolved. Germline V gene lookup returns CDR1 SGHTA and CDR2 FQGNSA. CDR3 length: 15 residues. Trimming took 1 base from V and 2 from J, leaving 10 bases between them. The CDR3 DNA reads as TGTGCCAGCAGCTTAGGGGAAGACTTCACAGATACGCAGTATTTT. Protein product: CASSLGEDFTDTQYF.

This clonotype occurred many times. The genes are TRBV7-9 and TRBJ2-3; 10 bases are a match to TRBD1. After removal of 5 bases from V and 0 bases from J, the junction contained 8 bases not matched to a gene. Looked up from germline, CDR1 is SEHNR and CDR2 is FQNEAQ (reference sequence). The CDR3 covers 17 residues. The CDR3 spells CASSGDRGSNSTDTQYF. The CDR3 DNA reads TGTGCCAGCAGCGGGGACAGGGGCTCGAATAGCACAGATACGCAGTATTTT.

The V and J genes are TRBV12-3 or TRBV12-4 and TRBJ1-2; D unclear. Trimming cost V 2 bases and J 0 bases, with 7 bases left between them. This CDR3 has 14 residues. The CDR3 DNA reads as TGTGCCAGCAGTTTATCCGTAGCTAACTATGGCTACACCTTC. Translated: CASSLSVANYGYTF.

This chain links TRBV5-1 with TRBJ2-1; no clear D gene. The V gene lost 1 base and the J gene lost 9 bases, with 11 bases spanning the gap. Per germline, CDR1 SGHRS and CDR2 YFSETQ. This CDR3 has 13 amino acids. The CDR3 loop is CASSLIRAGEQFF. The CDR3 DNA follows: TGCGCCAGCAGCTTGATAAGGGCCGGTGAGCAGTTCTTC.

This clonotype was recorded many times. The rearrangement links TRBV18 to TRBJ1-5; a weak D match, TRBD1 (5 bases). The germline gives CDR1 KGHSH, CDR2 LQKENI. The CDR3 runs 13 residues. V dropped 8 bases and J dropped 5 bases, with 13 bases sitting between them. CDR3 in DNA: TGTGCCAGCAGCCCTGGCAGGGATCAGCCCCAGCATTTT. The encoded protein is CASSPGRDQPQHF.

In its sample, this clonotype was seen a few times. The chain combines TRBV7-3 with TRBJ1-1, with D unclear. The CDR3 covers 13 residues. The ends were cut back, 2 bases at V and 5 bases at J, with 9 bases in the middle. Per the germline V gene, CDR1 is SGHTA and CDR2 is FQGTGA. The CDR3 DNA follows: TGTGCCAGCAGCTTAGGAGACGGAACTGAAGCTTTCTTT. This gives the protein CASSLGDGTEAFF.

The chain carries TRBV7-2 and TRBJ1-3; 7 nucleotides match TRBD1. With V trimmed by 4 bases and J by 0 bases, 6 bases remained unmatched. The CDR3 is 16 residues long. In germline, CDR1 is SGHTA, CDR2 FQGNSA. CDR3 sequence: CASSSLGGSSGNTIYF. CDR3 bases: TGTGCCAGCAGCTCCCTAGGGGGCAGCTCTGGAAACACCATATATTTT.

The CDR3 DNA sequence: TGTGCCTGGAGTATGCATAGAGGGCCCCGGGAGACCCAGTACTTC. Protein sequence: CAWSMHRGPRETQYF. This chain joins TRBV30 and TRBJ2-5; TRBD2 is a possible D gene (5 bases). The CDR3 has 15 amino acids. Germline V lookup: CDR1 GTSNPN, CDR2 SVGIG (reference sequence). Trimming stripped 2 bases from V and 5 bases from J, with 18 bases between.

The chain links TRBV15 to TRBJ1-1, with D uncertain. This CDR3 is built from 13 residues. Germline lookup yields CDR1 LNHNV and CDR2 YYDKDF (reference sequence). Trimming left V 5 bases short and J 6 bases short, with 13 bases between. The CDR3: CATSLGFNAEAFF. The CDR3 bases are TGTGCCACCAGCCTGGGCTTTAACGCTGAAGCTTTCTTT.

Ten or more counts support this clonotype. J is TRBJ2-7 and V is TRBV7-9, with D possibly being TRBD1 or TRBD2 (5 bases each). Germline-derived CDR1 and CDR2 are SEHNR and FQNEAQ (reference sequence). The V end lost 3 bases, the J end lost 2 bases, and 11 bases lay between the germline ends. This CDR3 region has 14 residues. The CDR3 loop reads CASSLAGGAYEQYF. DNA of the CDR3: TGTGCCAGCAGCTTGGCTGGGGGAGCCTACGAGCAGTACTTC.